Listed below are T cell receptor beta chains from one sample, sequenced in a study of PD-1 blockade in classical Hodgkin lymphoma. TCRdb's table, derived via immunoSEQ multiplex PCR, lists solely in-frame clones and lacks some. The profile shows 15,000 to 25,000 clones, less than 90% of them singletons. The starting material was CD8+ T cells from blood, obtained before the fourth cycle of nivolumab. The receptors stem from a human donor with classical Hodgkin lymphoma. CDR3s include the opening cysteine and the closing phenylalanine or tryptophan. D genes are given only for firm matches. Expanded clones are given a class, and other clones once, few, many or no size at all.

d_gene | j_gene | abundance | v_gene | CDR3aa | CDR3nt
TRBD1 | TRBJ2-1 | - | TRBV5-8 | CASSFGTPGTGGWNEQFF | TGTGCCAGCAGCTTTGGAACCCCCGGGACAGGGGGCTGGAATGAGCAGTTCTTC
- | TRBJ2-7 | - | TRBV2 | CASSGFEQYF | TGTGCCAGCAGTGGATTCGAGCAGTACTTC
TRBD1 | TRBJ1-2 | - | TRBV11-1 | CASSSGQGYYGYTF | TGTGCCAGCAGCTCGGGACAGGGCTACTATGGCTACACCTTC
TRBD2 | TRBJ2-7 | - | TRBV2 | CASSGAGGMYEQYF | TGTGCCAGCAGTGGGGCGGGAGGGATGTACGAGCAGTACTTC
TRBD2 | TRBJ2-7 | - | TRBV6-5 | CASSLTSGRQYEQYF | TGTGCCAGCAGCTTGACTAGCGGGAGGCAGTACGAGCAGTACTTC
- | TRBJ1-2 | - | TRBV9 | CASSVGRYTF | TGTGCCAGCAGCGTAGGTCGCTACACCTTC
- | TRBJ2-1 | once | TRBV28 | CASSSRTTIIHNEQFF | TGTGCCAGCAGTTCCCGGACAACCATCATCCACAATGAGCAGTTCTTC
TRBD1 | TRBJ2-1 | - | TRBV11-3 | CASSPGTDEQFF | TGTGCCAGCAGCCCTGGGACAGATGAGCAGTTCTTC
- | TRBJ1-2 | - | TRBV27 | CASSFGGTGLRDGGYTF | TGTGCCAGCAGTTTCGGGGGTACAGGGCTGAGGGATGGAGGCTACACCTTC
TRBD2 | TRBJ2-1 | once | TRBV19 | CASSIEGLAERVYNEQFF | TGTGCCAGTAGTATAGAGGGACTAGCGGAGAGGGTCTACAATGAGCAGTTCTTC
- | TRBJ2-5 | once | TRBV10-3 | CAISSNLLRAEETQYF | TGTGCCATCAGCTCTAATCTCTTAAGGGCCGAAGAGACCCAGTACTTC
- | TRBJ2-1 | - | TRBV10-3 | CAISALLTRGEQFF | TGTGCCATCAGTGCGCTACTGACTAGAGGTGAGCAGTTCTTC
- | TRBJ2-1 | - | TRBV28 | CASSLNTRDVNNEQFF | TGTGCCAGCAGTTTAAATACTAGGGATGTGAACAATGAGCAGTTCTTC
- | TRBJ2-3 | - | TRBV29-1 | CSALAPGTDTQYF | TGCAGCGCACTAGCACCAGGCACAGATACGCAGTATTTT
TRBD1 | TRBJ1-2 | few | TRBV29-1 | CSVLTGTDGYTF | TGCAGCGTCTTAACCGGGACAGATGGCTACACCTTC
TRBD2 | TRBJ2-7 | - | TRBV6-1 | CASSVAGGPYEQYF | TGTGCCAGCAGCGTAGCGGGAGGGCCCTACGAGCAGTACTTC
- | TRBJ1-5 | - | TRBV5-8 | CASSLNGGGKPQHF | TGTGCCAGCAGCTTGAACGGGGGCGGCAAGCCCCAGCATTTT
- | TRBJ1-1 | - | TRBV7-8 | CASSSSLGLNTEAFF | TGTGCCAGCAGCTCCTCTCTGGGCTTGAACACTGAAGCTTTCTTT
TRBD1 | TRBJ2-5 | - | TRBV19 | CASSPRDRVWVTQYF | TGTGCCAGTAGTCCACGGGACAGGGTCTGGGTGACCCAGTACTTC
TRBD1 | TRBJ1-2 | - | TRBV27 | CASRGQGLSGYTF | TGTGCCAGCAGGGGACAGGGCCTCTCTGGCTACACCTTC
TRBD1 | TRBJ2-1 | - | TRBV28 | CASSFPGQGHNEQFF | TGTGCCAGCAGTTTCCCCGGACAGGGTCACAATGAGCAGTTCTTC
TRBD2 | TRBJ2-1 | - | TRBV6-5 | CASSRGTSGRDEQFF | TGTGCCAGCAGCCGCGGGACTAGCGGGAGAGATGAGCAGTTCTTC
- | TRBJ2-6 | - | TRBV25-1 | CASSGTWAGANVLTF | TGTGCCAGCAGTGGTACATGGGCGGGGGCCAACGTCCTGACTTTC
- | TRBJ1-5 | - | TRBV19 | CASSPRGTSNQPQHF | TGTGCCAGTAGTCCCAGAGGGACTAGCAATCAGCCCCAGCATTTT
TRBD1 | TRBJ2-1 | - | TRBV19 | CASSRRDRGVLNEQFF | TGTGCCAGTAGTCGGAGGGACAGGGGCGTGCTCAATGAGCAGTTCTTC
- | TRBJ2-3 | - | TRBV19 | CASSWAPATDTQYF | TGTGCCAGTAGTTGGGCGCCGGCCACAGATACGCAGTATTTT
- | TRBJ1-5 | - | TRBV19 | CASSTGGHSNQPQHF | TGTGCCAGTAGTACGGGAGGTCATAGCAATCAGCCCCAGCATTTT
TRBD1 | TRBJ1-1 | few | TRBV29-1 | CSAGQGETEAFF | TGCAGCGCCGGACAGGGAGAGACTGAAGCTTTCTTT
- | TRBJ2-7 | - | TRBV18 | CASSPKDSSYEQYF | TGTGCCAGCTCACCAAAGGACAGCTCCTACGAGCAGTACTTC
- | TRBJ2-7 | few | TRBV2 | CASLKGSSYEQYF | TGTGCCAGCCTAAAGGGGAGCTCCTACGAGCAGTACTTC
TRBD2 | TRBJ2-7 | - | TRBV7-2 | CASSLALADDPYEQYF | TGTGCCAGCAGCTTAGCGCTAGCGGACGATCCCTACGAGCAGTACTTC
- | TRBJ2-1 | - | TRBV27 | CASSIRGGVEQFF | TGTGCCAGCAGTATACGCGGCGGGGTTGAGCAGTTCTTC
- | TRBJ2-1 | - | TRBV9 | CASSVGYNEQFF | TGTGCCAGCAGCGTAGGGTACAATGAGCAGTTCTTC
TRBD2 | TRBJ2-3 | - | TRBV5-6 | CASSLVGTRLSTDTQYF | TGTGCCAGCAGCTTGGTTGGGACTAGATTAAGTACAGATACGCAGTATTTT
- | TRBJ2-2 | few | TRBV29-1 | CSVYTTGTRINTGELFF | TGCAGCGTATACACCACCGGGACACGGATAAACACCGGGGAGCTGTTTTTT